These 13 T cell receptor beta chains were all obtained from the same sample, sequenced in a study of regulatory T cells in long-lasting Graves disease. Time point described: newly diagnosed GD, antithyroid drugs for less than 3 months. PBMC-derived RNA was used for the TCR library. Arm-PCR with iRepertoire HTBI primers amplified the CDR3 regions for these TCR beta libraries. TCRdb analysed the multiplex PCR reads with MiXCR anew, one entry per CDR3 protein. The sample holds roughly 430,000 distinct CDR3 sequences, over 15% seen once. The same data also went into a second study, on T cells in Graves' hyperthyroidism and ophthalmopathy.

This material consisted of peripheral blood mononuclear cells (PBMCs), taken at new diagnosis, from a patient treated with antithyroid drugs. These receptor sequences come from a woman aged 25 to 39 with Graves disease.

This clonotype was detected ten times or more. CDR3 in amino acids: CSAKDAGRETQYF. In DNA, the CDR3 is TGCAGTGCTAAGGACGCCGGACGGGAGACCCAGTACTTC. This sequence joins TRBV20-1 and TRBJ2-5; D gene uncertain. V shed 4 bases and J shed 5 bases, with 14 bases lying between them. Looked up from germline, CDR1 is DFQATT and CDR2 is SNEGSKA (reference sequence). This CDR3 comprises 13 residues.

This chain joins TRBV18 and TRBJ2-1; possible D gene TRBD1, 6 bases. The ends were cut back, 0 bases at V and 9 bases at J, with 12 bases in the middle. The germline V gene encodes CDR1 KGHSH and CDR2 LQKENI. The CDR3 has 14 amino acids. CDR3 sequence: CASSPPQGTGEQFF. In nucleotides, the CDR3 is TGTGCCAGCTCACCACCCCAGGGGACGGGTGAGCAGTTCTTC.

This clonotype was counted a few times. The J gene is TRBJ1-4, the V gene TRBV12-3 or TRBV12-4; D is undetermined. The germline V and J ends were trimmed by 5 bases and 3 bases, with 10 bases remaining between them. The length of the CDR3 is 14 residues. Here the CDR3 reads CASSPGVSNEKLFF. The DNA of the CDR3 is TGTGCCAGCAGTCCGGGCGTATCTAATGAAAAACTGTTTTTT.

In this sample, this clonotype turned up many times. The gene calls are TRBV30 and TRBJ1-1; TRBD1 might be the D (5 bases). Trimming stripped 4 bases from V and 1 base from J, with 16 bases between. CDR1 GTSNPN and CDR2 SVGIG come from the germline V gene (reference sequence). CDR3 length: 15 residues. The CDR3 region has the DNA TGTGCCTGGATTCTAGAGGGGCGAACGAACACTGAAGCTTTCTTT. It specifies CAWILEGRTNTEAFF.

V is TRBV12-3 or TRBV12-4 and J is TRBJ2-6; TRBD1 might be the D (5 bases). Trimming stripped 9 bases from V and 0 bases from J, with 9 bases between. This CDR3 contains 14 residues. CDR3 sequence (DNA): TGTGCCAGTAATCAGGGCTCTGGGGCCAACGTCCTGACTTTC. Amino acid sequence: CASNQGSGANVLTF.

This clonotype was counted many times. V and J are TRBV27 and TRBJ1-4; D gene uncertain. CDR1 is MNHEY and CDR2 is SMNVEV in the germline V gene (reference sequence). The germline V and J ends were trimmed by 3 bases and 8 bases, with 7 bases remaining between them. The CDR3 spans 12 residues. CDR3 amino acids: CASSFIGEKLFF. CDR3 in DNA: TGTGCCAGCAGTTTCATTGGAGAAAAACTGTTTTTT.

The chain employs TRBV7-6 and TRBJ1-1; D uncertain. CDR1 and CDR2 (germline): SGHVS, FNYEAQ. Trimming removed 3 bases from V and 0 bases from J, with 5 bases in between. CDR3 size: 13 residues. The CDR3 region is CASSFRLNTEAFF. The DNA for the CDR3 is TGTGCCAGCAGCTTCCGTTTGAACACTGAAGCTTTCTTT.

CDR3 nucleotide sequence: TGCAGCGTTGAGGTATACTCAGGGCAGAACACTGAAGCTTTCTTT. Protein product: CSVEVYSGQNTEAFF. This rearrangement joins TRBV29-1 to TRBJ1-1; a weak D match, TRBD1 (5 bases). The CDR3 is made up of 15 amino acids. The V and J ends lost 3 bases and 1 base respectively, with 15 bases between them. Germline V CDR1 and CDR2: SQVTM, ANQGSEA.

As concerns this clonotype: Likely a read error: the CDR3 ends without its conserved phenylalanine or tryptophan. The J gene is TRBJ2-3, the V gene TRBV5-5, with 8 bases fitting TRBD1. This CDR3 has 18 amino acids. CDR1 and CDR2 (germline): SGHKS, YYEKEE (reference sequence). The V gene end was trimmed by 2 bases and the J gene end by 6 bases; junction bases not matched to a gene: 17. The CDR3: CASSFEGQAGWVSDTQYS. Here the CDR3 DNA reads TGTGCCAGCAGCTTTGAGGGACAGGCCGGATGGGTTTCGGATACGCAGTATTCT.

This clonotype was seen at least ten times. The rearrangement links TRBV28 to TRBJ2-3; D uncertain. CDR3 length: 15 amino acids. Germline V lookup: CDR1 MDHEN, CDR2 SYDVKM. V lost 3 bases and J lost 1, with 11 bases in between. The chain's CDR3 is CASSLLPGGTDTQYF. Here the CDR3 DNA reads TGTGCCAGCAGTTTGCTTCCGGGTGGCACAGATACGCAGTATTTT.

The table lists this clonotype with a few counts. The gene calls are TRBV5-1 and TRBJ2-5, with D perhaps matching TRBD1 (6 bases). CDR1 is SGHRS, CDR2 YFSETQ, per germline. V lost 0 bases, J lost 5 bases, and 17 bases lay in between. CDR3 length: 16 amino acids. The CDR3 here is CASSLGDTIRRETQYF. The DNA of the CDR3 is TGCGCCAGCAGCTTGGGGGACACCATTAGGCGGGAGACCCAGTACTTC. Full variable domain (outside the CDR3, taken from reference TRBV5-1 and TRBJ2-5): KAGVTQTPRYLIKTRGQQVTLSCSPISGHRSVSWYQQTPGQGLQFLFEYFSETQRNKGNFPGRFSGRQFSNSRSEMNVSTLELGDSALYLCASSLGDTIRRETQYFGPGTRLLVL.

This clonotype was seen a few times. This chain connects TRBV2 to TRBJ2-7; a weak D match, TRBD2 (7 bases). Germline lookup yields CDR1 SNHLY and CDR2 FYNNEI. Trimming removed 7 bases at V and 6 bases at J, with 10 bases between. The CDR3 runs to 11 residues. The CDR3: CASMGGLEQYF. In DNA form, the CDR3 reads TGTGCCAGCATGGGGGGGCTCGAGCAGTACTTC.

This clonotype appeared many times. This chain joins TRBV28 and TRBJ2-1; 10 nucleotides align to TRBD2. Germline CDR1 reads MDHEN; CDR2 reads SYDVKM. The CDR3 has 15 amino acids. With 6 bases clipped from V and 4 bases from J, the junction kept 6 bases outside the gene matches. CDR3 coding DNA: TGTGCCAGCAGCGAAAGCGGGAGGGGGTACAATGAGCAGTTCTTC. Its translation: CASSESGRGYNEQFF.